This record looks at one TCR beta chain sequence and its context. What it binds is unknown. These data originate in a study of PD-1 blockade in classical Hodgkin lymphoma. Points from the study as a whole: By cycle point C4D1, TCR diversity had risen significantly in CD4+ cells (but not CD8+ cells).

There was relapse after autologous stem cell transplantation in every patient, and there was variation in brentuximab vedotin exposure. Best responses included complete response and partial response; otherwise, the best response was progressive disease. The CDR3 covers 15 residues. Germline V gene sequence: CDR1 SQVTM, CDR2 ANQGSEA. The V and J ends lost 6 bases and 0 bases respectively, with 12 bases between them. The protocol was immunoSEQ multiplex PCR, while the TCRdb copy is restricted to in-frame clones and leaves out a portion. The sample records 60,000 to 75,000 clones, around 90% being singletons.

Sequencing used peripheral blood mononuclear cells (PBMCs), obtained at baseline. This TCR derives from a human donor with classical Hodgkin lymphoma. The chain is built from TRBV29-1 and TRBJ2-6, with D hard to call. The CDR3 sequence is CSVAGGLSGANVLTF. CDR3 coding DNA: TGCAGCGTCGCCGGCGGCCTCTCTGGGGCCAACGTCCTGACTTTC.